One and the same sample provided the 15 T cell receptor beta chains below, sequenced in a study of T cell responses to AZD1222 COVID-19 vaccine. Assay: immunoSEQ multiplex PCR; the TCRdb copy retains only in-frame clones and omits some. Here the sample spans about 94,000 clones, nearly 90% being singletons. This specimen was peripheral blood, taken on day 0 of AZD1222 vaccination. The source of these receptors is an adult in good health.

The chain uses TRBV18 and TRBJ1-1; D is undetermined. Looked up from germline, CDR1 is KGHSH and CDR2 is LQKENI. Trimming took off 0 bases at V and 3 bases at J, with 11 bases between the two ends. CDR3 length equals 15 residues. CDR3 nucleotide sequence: TGTGCCAGCTCACCACCAGCCGGGCGGGACACTGAAGCTTTCTTT. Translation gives CASSPPAGRDTEAFF. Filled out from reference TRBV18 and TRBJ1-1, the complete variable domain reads NAGVMQNPRHLVRRRGQEARLRCSPMKGHSHVYWYRQLPEEGLKFMVYLQKENIIDESGMPKERFSAEFPKEGPSILRIQQVVRGDSAAYFCASSPPAGRDTEAFFGQGTRLTVV.

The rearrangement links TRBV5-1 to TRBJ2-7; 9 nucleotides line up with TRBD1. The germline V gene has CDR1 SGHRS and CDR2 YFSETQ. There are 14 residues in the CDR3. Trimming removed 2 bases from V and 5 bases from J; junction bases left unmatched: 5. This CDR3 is CASSLQGASHEQYF. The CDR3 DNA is TGCGCCAGCAGCTTACAGGGGGCGTCCCACGAGCAGTACTTC. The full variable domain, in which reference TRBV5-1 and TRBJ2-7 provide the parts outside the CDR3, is KAGVTQTPRYLIKTRGQQVTLSCSPISGHRSVSWYQQTPGQGLQFLFEYFSETQRNKGNFPGRFSGRQFSNSRSEMNVSTLELGDSALYLCASSLQGASHEQYFGPGTRLTVT.

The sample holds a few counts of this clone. The CDR3 DNA reads TGTGCCAGCAGCTTGTTTCCGGGGGCGAGTGAAAAACTGTTTTTT. Its protein product is CASSLFPGASEKLFF. The chain links TRBV5-5 to TRBJ1-4; TRBD1 might be the D (6 bases). The germline V and J ends were trimmed by 1 base and 7 bases, with 14 bases remaining between them. Germline lookup yields CDR1 SGHKS and CDR2 YYEKEE (reference sequence). The CDR3 contains 15 residues.

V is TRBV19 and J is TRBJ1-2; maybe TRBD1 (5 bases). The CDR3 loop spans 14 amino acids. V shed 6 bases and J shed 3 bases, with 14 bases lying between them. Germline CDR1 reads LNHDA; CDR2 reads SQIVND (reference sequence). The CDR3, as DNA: TGTGCCAGTAGCCGAGACAGTTTATACTATGGCTACACCTTC. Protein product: CASSRDSLYYGYTF.

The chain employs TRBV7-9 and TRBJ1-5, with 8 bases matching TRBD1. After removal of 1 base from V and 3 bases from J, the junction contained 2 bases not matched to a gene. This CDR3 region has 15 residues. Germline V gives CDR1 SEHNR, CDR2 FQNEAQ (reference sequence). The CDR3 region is CASSLETGVNQPQHF. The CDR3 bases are TGTGCCAGCAGCTTAGAGACAGGGGTCAATCAGCCCCAGCATTTT. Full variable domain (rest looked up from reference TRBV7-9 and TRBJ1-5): DTGVSQNPRHKITKRGQNVTFRCDPISEHNRLYWYRQTLGQGPEFLTYFQNEAQLEKSRLLSDRFSAERPKGSFSTLEIQRTEQGDSAMYLCASSLETGVNQPQHFGDGTRLSIL.

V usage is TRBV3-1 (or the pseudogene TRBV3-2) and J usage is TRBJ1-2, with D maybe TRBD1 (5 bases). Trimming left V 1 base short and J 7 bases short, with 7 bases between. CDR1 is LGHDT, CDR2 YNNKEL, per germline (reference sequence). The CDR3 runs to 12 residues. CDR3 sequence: CASSQGTFGYTF. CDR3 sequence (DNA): TGTGCCAGCAGCCAAGGGACATTTGGCTACACCTTC.

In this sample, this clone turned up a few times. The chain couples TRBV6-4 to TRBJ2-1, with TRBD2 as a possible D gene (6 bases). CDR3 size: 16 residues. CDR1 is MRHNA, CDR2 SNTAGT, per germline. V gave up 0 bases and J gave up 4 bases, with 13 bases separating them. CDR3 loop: CASSDSDGAGYNEQFF. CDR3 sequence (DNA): TGTGCCAGCAGTGACTCGGACGGGGCGGGGTACAATGAGCAGTTCTTC.

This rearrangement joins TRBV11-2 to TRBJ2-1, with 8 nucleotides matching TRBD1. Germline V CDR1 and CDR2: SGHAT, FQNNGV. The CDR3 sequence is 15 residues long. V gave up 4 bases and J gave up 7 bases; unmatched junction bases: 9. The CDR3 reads CASSSSVGTGNEQFF. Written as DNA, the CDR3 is TGTGCCAGCAGCTCCTCCGTCGGGACAGGTAATGAGCAGTTCTTC.

CDR3 coding DNA: TGTGCCACCAGCACCGGGGGGAGGGACATTCAGTACTTC. It translates to CATSTGGRDIQYF. J is TRBJ2-4 and V is TRBV24-1; 7 positions match TRBD2. This CDR3 is 13 amino acids long. J gave up 8 bases and V 7 bases, and 7 bases lay outside the gene matches. Germline CDR1 is KGHDR and CDR2 is SFDVKD.

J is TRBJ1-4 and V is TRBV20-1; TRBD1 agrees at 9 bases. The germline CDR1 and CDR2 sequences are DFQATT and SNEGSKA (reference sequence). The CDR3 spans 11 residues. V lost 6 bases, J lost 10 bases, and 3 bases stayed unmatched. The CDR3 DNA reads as TGCAGTGCCCCGGACAGGGGAAAACTGTTTTTT. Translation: CSAPDRGKLFF.

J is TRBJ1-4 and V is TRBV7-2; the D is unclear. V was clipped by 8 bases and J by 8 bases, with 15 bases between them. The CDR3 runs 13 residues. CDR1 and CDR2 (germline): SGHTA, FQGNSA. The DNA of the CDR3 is TGTGCCAGCGGATCATCTCCGCTCGAAAAACTGTTTTTT. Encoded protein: CASGSSPLEKLFF.

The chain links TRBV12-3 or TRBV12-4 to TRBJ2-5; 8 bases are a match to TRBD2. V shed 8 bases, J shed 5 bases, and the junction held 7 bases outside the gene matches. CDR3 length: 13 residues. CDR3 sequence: CASSPGGWETQYF. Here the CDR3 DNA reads TGTGCCAGCTCCCCGGGGGGGTGGGAGACCCAGTACTTC.

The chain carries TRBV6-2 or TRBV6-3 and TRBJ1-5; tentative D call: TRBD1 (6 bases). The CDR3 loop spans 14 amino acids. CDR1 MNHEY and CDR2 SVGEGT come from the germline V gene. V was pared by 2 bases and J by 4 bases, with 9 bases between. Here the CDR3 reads CASSYGRGNQPQHF. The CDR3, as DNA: TGTGCCAGCAGTTACGGCAGGGGTAATCAGCCCCAGCATTTT.

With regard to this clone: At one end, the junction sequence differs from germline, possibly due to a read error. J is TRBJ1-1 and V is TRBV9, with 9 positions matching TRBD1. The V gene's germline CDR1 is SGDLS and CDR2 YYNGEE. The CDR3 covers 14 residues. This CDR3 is CASSSTSTGTGKIF. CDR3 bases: TGTGCCAGCAGCTCCACCTCCACCGGGACAGGGAAGATTTTT.

CDR3 sequence reads: CASSPPGPVYEQYF. The CDR3, as DNA: TGTGCCAGCTCACCACCCGGACCAGTCTACGAGCAGTACTTC. The V call is TRBV18, the J call TRBJ2-7, with D unclear. V shed 0 bases and J shed 3 bases, with 9 bases lying between them. Germline CDR1 and CDR2: KGHSH and LQKENI. This CDR3 is 14 amino acids long.